Listed here is a single T cell receptor (beta chain). This sample is part of a study of T cell repertoires in cytomegalovirus infection. CDR3 length: 15 residues. V was clipped by 5 bases and J by 0 bases, with 10 bases between them. Looked up from germline, CDR1 is MDHEN and CDR2 is SYDVKM. A single record per CDR3 protein comes from TCRdb applying MiXCR to the reads. The data contain fewer than 300,000 distinct CDR3 sequences, 25% of them singletons. The sequenced material came from PBMCs. The TCR originated in a human donor in good health (CMV status not recorded). Some clones in this sample may be carry-over from other donors' samples. This chain connects TRBV28 to TRBJ1-4, with D possibly being TRBD1 (6 bases). The CDR3 sequence is CASSGGDTTNEKLFF. CDR3 DNA: TGTGCCAGCAGTGGCGGGGACACAACTAATGAAAAACTGTTTTTT.